This passage covers 32 T cell receptor beta chains from one sample sequenced in a study of T cell repertoires in cytomegalovirus infection. TCRdb ran MiXCR on the reads and lists one entry per CDR3 protein. Altogether about 490,000 distinct CDR3 sequences are present, about 17% being singletons, with the ten largest covering roughly 25%. Sequencing was performed on CD8+ T cells from PBMCs. Every receptor here comes from a human donor in good health (CMV status not recorded). Some clones in this sample may be carry-over from other donors' samples.

This clonotype was recorded many times. The chain uses TRBV7-3 and TRBJ2-3; D not certain. The CDR3 runs 12 residues. Between the trimmed V and J ends, which lost 8 bases and 0 bases, there was a span of 6 bases. From germline, CDR1 is SGHTA and CDR2 FQGTGA. In DNA, the CDR3 is TGTGCCAGCGGGCCTAGCACAGATACGCAGTATTTT. This translates into CASGPSTDTQYF.

J is TRBJ2-2 and V is TRBV19, with a weak D call TRBD2 (7 bases). Germline CDR1 LNHDA, CDR2 SQIVND (reference sequence). The CDR3 consists of 14 residues. V lost 9 bases and J 3 bases, leaving 14 bases between the germline ends. CDR3 bases: TGTGCCAGCGAGGGAGGGGGATACACCGGGGAGCTGTTTTTT. This codes for CASEGGGYTGELFF.

This clonotype was counted many times. The chain employs TRBV6-1 and TRBJ2-7; 7 nucleotides agree with TRBD2. V shed 5 bases, J shed 5 bases, and the junction held 6 bases outside the gene matches. This CDR3 spans 13 amino acids. Germline V gene sequence: CDR1 MNHNS, CDR2 SASEGT. CDR3 sequence reads: CASSPGLVHEQYF. The CDR3 nucleotides read TGTGCCAGCAGTCCAGGACTAGTCCACGAGCAGTACTTC.

This clonotype was observed many times. The V call is TRBV7-6, the J call TRBJ2-3; 9 bases line up with TRBD2. The germline V gene has CDR1 SGHVS and CDR2 FNYEAQ. With V trimmed by 2 bases and J by 6 bases, 9 bases remained unmatched. This CDR3 has 16 residues. The CDR3 sequence is CASSLNGGGALDTQYF. CDR3 bases: TGTGCCAGCAGCTTAAACGGCGGGGGGGCCTTGGATACGCAGTATTTT.

This clonotype was seen at least ten times. The chain uses TRBV7-9 and TRBJ2-2, with D unresolved. The CDR3 has 18 amino acids. Germline CDR1 and CDR2: SEHNR and FQNEAQ (reference sequence). Trimming left V 4 bases short and J 4 bases short, with 22 bases between. Here the CDR3 reads CASSSPYPTPGRTGELFF. For the CDR3, the DNA is TGTGCCAGCAGCTCACCCTATCCGACCCCTGGGCGCACCGGGGAGCTGTTTTTT.

There are many counts of this clonotype. This rearrangement joins TRBV7-6 to TRBJ1-1, with 7 bases matching TRBD1. The CDR3 extends over 13 amino acids. The V gene end was trimmed by 5 bases and the J gene end by 5 bases; junction bases not matched to a gene: 5. Looked up from germline, CDR1 is SGHVS and CDR2 is FNYEAQ. The DNA of the CDR3 is TGTGCCAGCAGCCCGGGACAGAGGACTGAAGCTTTCTTT. Protein sequence: CASSPGQRTEAFF.

Ten or more counts support this clonotype. This chain joins TRBV7-9 and TRBJ2-7; no clear D gene. This CDR3 has 13 residues. Germline V CDR1 and CDR2: SEHNR, FQNEAQ (reference sequence). Trimming removed 3 bases from V and 4 bases from J, with 10 bases in between. The CDR3 sequence is CASSLTPFYEQYF. In DNA, the CDR3 is TGTGCCAGCAGCTTGACTCCTTTTTACGAGCAGTACTTC.

The rearrangement joins TRBV6-5 to TRBJ1-1, with D perhaps TRBD1 (6 bases). Trimming shortened V by 4 bases and J by 3 bases, and 21 bases separated the two germline ends. Germline V gene data show CDR1 as MNHEY and CDR2 as SVGAGI. CDR3 length equals 17 residues. Here the CDR3 reads CASSWGQDRYRDTEAFF. For the CDR3, the DNA is TGTGCCAGCAGTTGGGGTCAAGACAGGTATCGGGACACTGAAGCTTTCTTT.

The J gene is TRBJ1-5, the V gene TRBV6-1; 9 nucleotides line up with TRBD1. From germline, CDR1 is MNHNS and CDR2 SASEGT. Trimming removed 2 bases from V and 4 bases from J; junction bases left unmatched: 3. The CDR3 runs to 15 residues. CDR3 loop: CASSERQGVNQPQHF. CDR3 DNA: TGTGCCAGCAGTGAAAGACAGGGGGTTAATCAGCCCCAGCATTTT.

This clonotype was detected ten times or more. The J gene is TRBJ2-7, the V gene TRBV7-2; D is ambiguous. Germline V lookup: CDR1 SGHTA, CDR2 FQGNSA. Trimming cost V 0 bases and J 5 bases, with 14 bases left between them. There are 15 residues in the CDR3. CDR3 region: CASSLATDVKDEQYF. DNA for the CDR3: TGTGCCAGCAGCTTAGCAACGGACGTGAAGGACGAGCAGTACTTC.

This chain links TRBV20-1 with TRBJ1-1; 9 bases match TRBD1. J lost 4 bases, V lost 2 bases, and 8 bases had no gene match. This CDR3 is 15 amino acids long. CDR1 is DFQATT, CDR2 SNEGSKA, per germline (reference sequence). The CDR3 region has the DNA TGCAGTGCTAGATCGAACAGGGGGCGTAGCACTGAAGCTTTCTTT. Its protein product is CSARSNRGRSTEAFF.

A few counts support this clonotype. The DNA for the CDR3 is TGTGCCAGTAGTCTATATTTCCACTTCACAGATACGCAGTATTTT. Translated, it gives CASSLYFHFTDTQYF. The gene calls are TRBV19 and TRBJ2-3; D is unclear. CDR3 length: 15 amino acids. Germline V CDR1 and CDR2: LNHDA, SQIVND (reference sequence). V was clipped by 5 bases and J by 2 bases, with 14 bases between them.

This clonotype has a count of ten or more. This sequence joins TRBV11-2 and TRBJ1-4; D is unclear. Trimming removed 2 bases from V and 6 bases from J, with 10 bases in between. The CDR3 runs to 14 residues. Germline V gene sequence: CDR1 SGHAT, CDR2 FQNNGV. The CDR3 nucleotides are TGTGCCAGCAGCTTAACGGGATCTGATGAAAAACTGTTTTTT. Protein: CASSLTGSDEKLFF. Supplemented by reference TRBV11-2 and TRBJ1-4, the full variable domain reads EAGVAQSPRYKIIEKRQSVAFWCNPISGHATLYWYQQILGQGPKLLIQFQNNGVVDDSQLPKDRFSAERLKGVDSTLKIQPAKLEDSAVYLCASSLTGSDEKLFFGSGTQLSVL.

This clonotype was recorded at least ten times. This chain connects TRBV7-9 to TRBJ2-1; TRBD2 aligns across 8 bases. CDR1 SEHNR and CDR2 FQNEAQ come from the germline V gene (reference sequence). Unmatched junction bases numbered 4, after V lost 2 bases and J lost 4 bases. The CDR3 covers 15 residues. The CDR3 loop is CASSLRAGAYNEQFF. CDR3 bases: TGTGCCAGCAGCTTAAGAGCGGGAGCTTACAATGAGCAGTTCTTC.

The chain employs TRBV5-8 and TRBJ2-5; either TRBD1 or TRBD2 may fit D (5 bases each). Trimming cost V 5 bases and J 0 bases, with 11 bases left between them. This CDR3 has 14 amino acids. Germline V lookup: CDR1 SGHTS, CDR2 YDEGEE. CDR3 bases: TGTGCCAGCAGTAGGGACGGGTACCAAGAGACCCAGTACTTC. Protein product: CASSRDGYQETQYF.

This clonotype was seen many times. J is TRBJ1-1 and V is TRBV6-6, with D perhaps TRBD1 (5 bases). CDR3 length: 11 residues. V gave up 8 bases and J gave up 5 bases, with 9 bases separating them. Germline V gives CDR1 MNHNY, CDR2 SVGAGI (reference sequence). The CDR3: CASRAGTEAFF. The CDR3 DNA sequence: TGTGCCAGCCGGGCAGGGACTGAAGCTTTCTTT.

This clonotype was detected ten times or more. The chain recombines TRBV7-9 with TRBJ2-7; either TRBD1 or TRBD2 may supply D (5 bases each). Germline CDR1 is SEHNR and CDR2 is FQNEAQ (reference sequence). V was pared by 4 bases and J by 0 bases, with 22 bases between. This CDR3 is 18 amino acids long. The CDR3 sequence: CASSSIRVGARSSYEQYF. The CDR3 DNA reads TGTGCCAGCAGCTCCATACGTGTCGGGGCACGGAGCTCCTACGAGCAGTACTTC.

This clonotype was found a few times. The chain links TRBV11-2 to TRBJ2-7; 8 nucleotides agree with TRBD1. CDR1 is SGHAT and CDR2 is FQNNGV in the germline V gene. The trim removed 5 bases at V and 6 bases at J, leaving 12 bases unmatched. This CDR3 region has 15 residues. The CDR3 is CASSPYRTGQGEQYF. The CDR3 DNA sequence: TGTGCCAGCAGCCCATACCGGACAGGGCAGGGCGAGCAGTACTTC.

There are a few counts of this clonotype. The chain combines TRBV2 with TRBJ2-1; a possible D gene is TRBD1 (6 bases). V shed 8 bases and J shed 11 bases, with 10 bases lying between them. The germline gives CDR1 SNHLY, CDR2 FYNNEI. There are 10 residues in the CDR3. The CDR3 DNA reads TGTGCCAGCCTCCGGGACAAGCAGTTCTTC. Translated: CASLRDKQFF. Drawing the rest from reference TRBV2 and TRBJ2-1, the complete variable domain is EPEVTQTPSHQVTQMGQEVILRCVPISNHLYFYWYRQILGQKVEFLVSFYNNEISEKSEIFDDQFSVERPDGSNFTLKIRSTKLEDSAMYFCASLRDKQFFGPGTRLTVL.

At least ten counts were recorded for this clonotype. The chain carries TRBV7-9 and TRBJ2-1; a possible D gene is TRBD1 (6 bases). Germline CDR1 SEHNR, CDR2 FQNEAQ (reference sequence). Trimming cost V 3 bases and J 5 bases, with 8 bases left between them. The CDR3 has 13 residues. CDR3 sequence: CASSFSGDNEQFF. The CDR3 coding sequence is TGTGCCAGCAGCTTTTCAGGGGACAATGAGCAGTTCTTC.

This rearrangement joins TRBV4-1 to TRBJ1-4; a weak D match, TRBD1 (6 bases). CDR1 is MGHRA and CDR2 is YSYEKL in the germline V gene. The CDR3 loop spans 14 amino acids. V lost 7 bases and J lost 8, with 17 bases in between. CDR3 sequence (DNA): TGCGCCAGCACGGAGGGGGTATTAAGAGAAAAACTGTTTTTT. Translation gives CASTEGVLREKLFF.

V is TRBV5-6 and J is TRBJ2-2, with 10 bases identical to TRBD2. CDR3 length equals 16 residues. Trimming cost V 4 bases and J 4 bases; bases outside gene matches: 7. The germline V gene encodes CDR1 SGHDT and CDR2 YYEEEE. The CDR3: CASSEISGGSTGELFF. CDR3 coding DNA: TGTGCCAGCAGCGAAATTAGCGGGGGGTCCACCGGGGAGCTGTTTTTT. Full variable domain (rest looked up from reference TRBV5-6 and TRBJ2-2): DAGVTQSPTHLIKTRGQQVTLRCSPKSGHDTVSWYQQALGQGPQFIFQYYEEEERQRGNFPDRFSGHQFPNYSSELNVNALLLGDSALYLCASSEISGGSTGELFFGEGSRLTVL.

This clonotype has just a few counts. The chain uses TRBV12-3 or TRBV12-4 and TRBJ2-2; 10 nucleotides match TRBD2. CDR3 length: 17 residues. After removal of 3 bases from V and 2 bases from J, the junction contained 6 bases not matched to a gene. The CDR3 nucleotides read TGTGCCAGCAGTTTTCTAGCGGGGGTCATCAACACCGGGGAGCTGTTTTTT. Its protein product is CASSFLAGVINTGELFF.

In its sample, this clonotype was seen many times. The CDR3 DNA reads TGTGCCACCAGTGACGGGACAGGGCCCGAGCAGTACTTC. This codes for CATSDGTGPEQYF. The rearrangement links TRBV24-1 to TRBJ2-7; 9 bases map to TRBD1. The CDR3 is 13 amino acids. CDR1 KGHDR and CDR2 SFDVKD come from the germline V gene. Trimming removed 4 bases from V and 6 bases from J; junction bases left unmatched: 3.

This clonotype was seen more than once but under ten times. This CDR3 reads CASSFQGGSSPLHF. CDR3 nucleotide sequence: TGTGCCAGCAGTTTTCAGGGAGGATCTTCACCCCTCCACTTT. The chain joins TRBV28 to TRBJ1-6; D may be TRBD1 (5 bases). The V end was cut by 3 bases, the J end by 9 bases, with 12 bases between. The CDR3 covers 14 residues. Per germline, CDR1 MDHEN and CDR2 SYDVKM. Full variable domain (missing parts from reference TRBV28 and TRBJ1-6): DVKVTQSSRYLVKRTGEKVFLECVQDMDHENMFWYRQDPGLGLRLIYFSYDVKMKEKGDIPEGYSVSREKKERFSLILESASTNQTSMYLCASSFQGGSSPLHFGNGTRLTVT.

This rearrangement joins TRBV14 to TRBJ1-2; 8 bases align to TRBD1. The length of the CDR3 is 14 residues. Germline CDR1 reads SGHDN; CDR2 reads FVKESK. Losses at the gene ends were 0 bases for V and 6 bases for J; bases not matched to a gene: 3. CDR3 in amino acids: CASSQEGQVDGYTF. CDR3 sequence (DNA): TGTGCCAGCAGCCAAGAGGGACAGGTCGATGGCTACACCTTC.

This clonotype was seen ten or more times. V and J are TRBV7-9 and TRBJ2-7, with D possibly being TRBD1 (5 bases). Germline loops: CDR1 SEHNR, CDR2 FQNEAQ (reference sequence). V gave up 7 bases and J gave up 3 bases, with 7 bases separating them. The CDR3 extends over 11 amino acids. The CDR3 is CASTQGYEQYF. The CDR3 DNA sequence: TGTGCCAGCACTCAGGGCTACGAGCAGTACTTC.

This clonotype was found many times. V and J are TRBV7-9 and TRBJ1-1; D gene uncertain. The CDR3 totals 13 residues. Trimming took 5 bases from V and 4 from J, leaving 11 bases between them. The V gene's germline CDR1 is SEHNR and CDR2 FQNEAQ (reference sequence). The CDR3 loop reads CASSPRGGTEAFF. As DNA, the CDR3 is TGTGCCAGCAGCCCTCGGGGAGGCACTGAAGCTTTCTTT.

This clonotype came up many times. The chain has TRBV28 and TRBJ2-3; possible D gene TRBD2, 6 bases. V shed 1 base and J shed 1 base, with 9 bases lying between them. Germline V gene sequence: CDR1 MDHEN, CDR2 SYDVKM. The CDR3 contains 15 residues. CDR3 amino acids: CASSLSGEGTDTQYF. CDR3 in DNA: TGTGCCAGCAGTTTATCGGGGGAAGGCACAGATACGCAGTATTTT.

This sequence joins TRBV15 and TRBJ2-7; D may be TRBD1 (6 bases). The CDR3 loop spans 14 amino acids. V dropped 5 bases and J dropped 3 bases, with 14 bases sitting between them. Germline-derived CDR1 and CDR2 are LNHNV and YYDKDF (reference sequence). CDR3 sequence (DNA): TGTGCCACCAGCGTCCGGACAGCCGTCTACGAGCAGTACTTC. Protein: CATSVRTAVYEQYF. The full variable domain, with the rest looked up from reference TRBV15 and TRBJ2-7, is DAMVIQNPRYQVTQFGKPVTLSCSQTLNHNVMYWYQQKSSQAPKLLFHYYDKDFNNEADTPDNFQSRRPNTSFCFLDIRSPGLGDTAMYLCATSVRTAVYEQYFGPGTRLTVT.

The sample holds a few counts of this clonotype. This sequence joins TRBV27 and TRBJ1-2, with D uncertain. Trimming removed 2 bases at V and 4 bases at J, with 8 bases between. From germline, CDR1 is MNHEY and CDR2 SMNVEV (reference sequence). The CDR3 extends over 13 amino acids. CDR3 sequence reads: CASSLNLAYGYTF. DNA for the CDR3: TGTGCCAGCAGTTTAAATTTAGCCTATGGCTACACCTTC.

The chain combines TRBV10-3 with TRBJ1-1; D not certain. Trimming left V 2 bases short and J 6 bases short, with 16 bases between. The CDR3 has 15 amino acids. The germline V gene encodes CDR1 ENHRY and CDR2 SYGVKD. The CDR3 is CAISEEAEGISEAFF. The CDR3 DNA reads as TGTGCCATCAGTGAGGAGGCCGAAGGGATCTCTGAAGCTTTCTTT.